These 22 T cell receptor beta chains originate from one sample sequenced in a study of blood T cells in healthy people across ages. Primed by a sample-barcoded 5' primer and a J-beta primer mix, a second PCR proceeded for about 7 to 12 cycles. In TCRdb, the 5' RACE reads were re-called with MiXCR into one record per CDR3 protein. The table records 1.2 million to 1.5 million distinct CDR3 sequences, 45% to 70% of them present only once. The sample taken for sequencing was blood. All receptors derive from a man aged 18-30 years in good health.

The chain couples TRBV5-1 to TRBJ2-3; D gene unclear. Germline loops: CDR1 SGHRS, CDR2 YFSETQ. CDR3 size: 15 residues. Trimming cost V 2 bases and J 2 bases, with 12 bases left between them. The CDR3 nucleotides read TGCGCCAGCAGCTTTAGGGCCTCCGACACAGATACGCAGTATTTT. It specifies CASSFRASDTDTQYF.

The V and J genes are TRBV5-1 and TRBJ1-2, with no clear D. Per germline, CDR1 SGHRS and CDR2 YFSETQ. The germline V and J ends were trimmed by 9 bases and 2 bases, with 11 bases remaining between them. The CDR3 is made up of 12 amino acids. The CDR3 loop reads CATTLDNYGYTF. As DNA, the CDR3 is TGCGCCACCACCCTGGACAACTATGGCTACACCTTC.

In DNA, the CDR3 is TGCAGTGCTAGCCTAGCGCCCCAAGAGACCCAGTACTTC. Translation gives CSASLAPQETQYF. This chain links TRBV20-1 with TRBJ2-5; the D gene is possibly TRBD2 (6 bases). Germline CDR1 reads DFQATT; CDR2 reads SNEGSKA (reference sequence). Trimming took off 3 bases at V and 1 base at J, with 9 bases between the two ends. There are 13 residues in the CDR3.

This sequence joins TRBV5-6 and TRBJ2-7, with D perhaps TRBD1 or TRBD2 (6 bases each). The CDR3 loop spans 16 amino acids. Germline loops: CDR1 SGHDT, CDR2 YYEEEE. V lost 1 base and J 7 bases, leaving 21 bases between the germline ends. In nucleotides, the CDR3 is TGTGCCAGCAGCTTGAATTCTGGGGGGCTCGGTCGGGAGCAGTACTTC. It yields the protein CASSLNSGGLGREQYF.

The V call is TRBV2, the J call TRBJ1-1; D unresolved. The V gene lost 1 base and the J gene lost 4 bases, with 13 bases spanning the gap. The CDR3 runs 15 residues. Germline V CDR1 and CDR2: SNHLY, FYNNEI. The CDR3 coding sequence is TGTGCCAGCAGTGAAGATGGGCTGGTGGGCACTGAAGCTTTCTTT. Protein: CASSEDGLVGTEAFF.

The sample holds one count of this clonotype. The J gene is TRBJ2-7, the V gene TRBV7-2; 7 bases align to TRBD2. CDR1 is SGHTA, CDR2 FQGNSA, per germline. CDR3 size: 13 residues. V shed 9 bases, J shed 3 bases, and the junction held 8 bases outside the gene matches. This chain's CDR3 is CASREGNYYEQYF. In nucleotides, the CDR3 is TGTGCCAGTAGGGAGGGTAACTACTACGAGCAGTACTTC.

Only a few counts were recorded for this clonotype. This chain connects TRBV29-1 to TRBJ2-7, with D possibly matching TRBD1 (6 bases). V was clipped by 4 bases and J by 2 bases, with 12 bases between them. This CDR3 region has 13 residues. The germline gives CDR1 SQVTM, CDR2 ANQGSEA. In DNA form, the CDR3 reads TGCAGCGTTGTCCCGGGACATACCTACGAGCAGTACTTC. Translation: CSVVPGHTYEQYF.

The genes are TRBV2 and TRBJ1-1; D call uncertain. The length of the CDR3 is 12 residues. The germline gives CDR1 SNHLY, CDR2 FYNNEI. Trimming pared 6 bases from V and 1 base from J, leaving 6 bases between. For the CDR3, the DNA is TGTGCCAGCAGGCGGACGAACACTGAAGCTTTCTTT. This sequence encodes CASRRTNTEAFF.

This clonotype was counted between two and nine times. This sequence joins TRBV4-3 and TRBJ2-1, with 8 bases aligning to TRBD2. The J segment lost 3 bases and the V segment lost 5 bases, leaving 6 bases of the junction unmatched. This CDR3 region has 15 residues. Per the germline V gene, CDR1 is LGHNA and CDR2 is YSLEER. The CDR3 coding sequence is TGCGCCAGCAGCTCCTCCAGCGGGGGCTACAATGAGCAGTTCTTC. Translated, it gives CASSSSSGGYNEQFF.

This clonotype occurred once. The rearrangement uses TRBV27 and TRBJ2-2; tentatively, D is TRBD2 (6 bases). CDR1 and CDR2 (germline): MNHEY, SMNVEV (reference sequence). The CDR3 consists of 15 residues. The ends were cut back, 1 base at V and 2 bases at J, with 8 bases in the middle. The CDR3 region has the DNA TGTGCCAGCAGTTTATTTAGCGGAAACACCGGGGAGCTGTTTTTT. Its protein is CASSLFSGNTGELFF.

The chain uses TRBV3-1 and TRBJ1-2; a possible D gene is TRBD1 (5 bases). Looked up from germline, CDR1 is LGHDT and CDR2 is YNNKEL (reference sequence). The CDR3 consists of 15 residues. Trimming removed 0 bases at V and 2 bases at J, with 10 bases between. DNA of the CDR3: TGTGCCAGCAGCCAAGATGCGTGGGGGAACTATGGCTACACCTTC. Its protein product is CASSQDAWGNYGYTF.

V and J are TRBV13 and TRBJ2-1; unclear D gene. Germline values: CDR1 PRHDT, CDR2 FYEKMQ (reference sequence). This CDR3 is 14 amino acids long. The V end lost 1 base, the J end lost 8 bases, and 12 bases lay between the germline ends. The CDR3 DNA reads TGTGCCAGCAGCTTAGAGGAGTCACATGATGAGCAGTTCTTC. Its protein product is CASSLEESHDEQFF.

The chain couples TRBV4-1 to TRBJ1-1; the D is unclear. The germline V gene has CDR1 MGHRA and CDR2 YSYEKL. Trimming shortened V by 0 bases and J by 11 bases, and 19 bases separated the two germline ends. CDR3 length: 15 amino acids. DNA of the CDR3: TGCGCCAGCAGCCAAGAGAGCTCATATAGCGGGCAGGCTTTCTTT. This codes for CASSQESSYSGQAFF.

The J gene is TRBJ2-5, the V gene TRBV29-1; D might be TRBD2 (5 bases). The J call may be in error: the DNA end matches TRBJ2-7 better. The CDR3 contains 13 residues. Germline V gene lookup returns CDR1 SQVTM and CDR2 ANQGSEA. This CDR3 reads CSVDVGSLNEQYF. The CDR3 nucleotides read TGCAGCGTTGATGTGGGGAGTTTGAACGAGCAGTACTTC.

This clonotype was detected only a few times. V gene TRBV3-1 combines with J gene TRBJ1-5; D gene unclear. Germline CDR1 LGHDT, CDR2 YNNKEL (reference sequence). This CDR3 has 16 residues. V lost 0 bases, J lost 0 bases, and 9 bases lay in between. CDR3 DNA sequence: TGTGCCAGCAGCCAAGAAGCCCGCTATAGCAATCAGCCCCAGCATTTT. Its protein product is CASSQEARYSNQPQHF.

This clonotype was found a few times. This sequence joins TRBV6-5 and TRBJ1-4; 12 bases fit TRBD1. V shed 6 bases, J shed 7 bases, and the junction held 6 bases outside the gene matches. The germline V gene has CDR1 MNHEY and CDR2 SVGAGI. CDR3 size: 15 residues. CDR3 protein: CASSPGTGGPEKLFF. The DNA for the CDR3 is TGTGCCAGCAGCCCCGGGACAGGGGGCCCTGAAAAACTGTTTTTT.

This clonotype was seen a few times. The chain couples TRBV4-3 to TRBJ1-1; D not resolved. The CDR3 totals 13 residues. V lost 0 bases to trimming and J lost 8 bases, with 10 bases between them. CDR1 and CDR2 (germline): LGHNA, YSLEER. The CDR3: CASSQDSRQEAFF. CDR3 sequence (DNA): TGCGCCAGCAGCCAAGATTCTAGGCAAGAAGCTTTCTTT.

The CDR3 DNA reads as TGTGCCAGCAGTTACATCGGGGCTTCAGGTGGCTACACCTTC. Its translation: CASSYIGASGGYTF. The chain couples TRBV6-5 to TRBJ1-2, with D tentatively TRBD1 (5 bases). V was clipped by 2 bases and J by 7 bases, with 14 bases between them. Looked up from germline, CDR1 is MNHEY and CDR2 is SVGAGI. CDR3 length: 14 amino acids.

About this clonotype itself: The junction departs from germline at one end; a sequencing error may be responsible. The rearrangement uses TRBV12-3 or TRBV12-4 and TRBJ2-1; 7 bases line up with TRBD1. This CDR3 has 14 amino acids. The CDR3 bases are TGTGCCGGCAGTTTAGCCCCGGGACAGTTGAAGCAGTTCTTC. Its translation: CAGSLAPGQLKQFF.

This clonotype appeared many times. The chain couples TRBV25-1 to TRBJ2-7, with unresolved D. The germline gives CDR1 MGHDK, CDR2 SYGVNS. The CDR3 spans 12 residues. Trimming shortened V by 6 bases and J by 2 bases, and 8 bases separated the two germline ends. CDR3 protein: CASSDGTYEQYF. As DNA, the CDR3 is TGTGCCAGCAGCGACGGTACCTACGAGCAGTACTTC.

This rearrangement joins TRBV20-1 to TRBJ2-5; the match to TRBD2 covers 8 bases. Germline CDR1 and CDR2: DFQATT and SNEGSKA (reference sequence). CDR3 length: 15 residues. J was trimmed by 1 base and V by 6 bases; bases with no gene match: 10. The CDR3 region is CSAGDLAGIQETQYF. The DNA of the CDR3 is TGCAGTGCCGGTGATCTAGCGGGCATCCAAGAGACCCAGTACTTC.

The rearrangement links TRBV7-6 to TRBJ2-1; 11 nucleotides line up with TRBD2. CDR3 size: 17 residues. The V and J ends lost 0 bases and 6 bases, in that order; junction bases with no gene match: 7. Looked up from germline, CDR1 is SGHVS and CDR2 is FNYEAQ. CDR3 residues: CASSLANLAGGPNEQFF. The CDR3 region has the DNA TGTGCCAGCAGCTTAGCTAACCTAGCGGGGGGCCCCAATGAGCAGTTCTTC.